The clone carrying this TCR beta chain appeared a few times. This entry is derived from a study of shared T cell receptors in the human thymus. TCRdb's copy holds only in-frame clones and misses some; the assay was immunoSEQ multiplex PCR. The sample has about 660,000 clones; around 89% are singletons. The CDR3 is 14 amino acids. In germline, CDR1 is SEHNR, CDR2 FQNEAQ (reference sequence). The V end lost 5 bases, the J end lost 1 base, and 11 bases lay between the germline ends. The data were also submitted as part of a second study, on human thymus T cells. From that paper: Corrective surgery for congenital heart defects was being performed on the healthy Finnish infants who served as donors. Corrective cardiac operations yielded the resected thymus tissue. There appeared to be biased usage of V and J genes in thymic and blood repertoires. Related research found strongly overlapping thymic repertoires in unrelated individuals.

The specimen sequenced was thymocytes. The sequence came from a boy younger than two with a congenital heart defect. The rearrangement joins TRBV7-9 to TRBJ1-1; tentatively, D is TRBD1 (5 bases). This CDR3 is CASSTCTGNTEAFF. CDR3 sequence (DNA): TGTGCCAGCAGCACCTGTACAGGGAACACTGAAGCTTTCTTT.